This entry lists 10 T cell receptor beta chains sequenced from one sample in a study of cytomegalovirus exposure and HLA in healthy donors. PCR employed 60 Vbeta and 13 Jbeta primers. The method was immunoSEQ multiplex PCR; TCRdb's version includes in-frame clones alone and lacks a portion of them. The sample consists of over 110,000 clones, approximately 83% of them appearing once. The specimen sequenced was PBMCs. These TCRs come from a male donor in good health and CMV-seronegative.

This rearrangement joins TRBV5-1 to TRBJ1-1; D call uncertain. Per germline, CDR1 SGHRS and CDR2 YFSETQ. The CDR3 spans 12 residues. Trimming removed 2 bases from V and 4 bases from J, with 6 bases in between. CDR3 DNA sequence: TGCGCCAGCAGCTTCGGGAGCACTGAAGCTTTCTTT. Translation gives CASSFGSTEAFF.

This chain joins TRBV7-6 and TRBJ2-7; 7 nucleotides agree with TRBD2. Looked up from germline, CDR1 is SGHVS and CDR2 is FNYEAQ. V lost 0 bases to trimming and J lost 4 bases; unmatched junction nucleotides: 6. The length of the CDR3 is 15 residues. The CDR3 loop reads CASSLASSGQYEQYF. DNA for the CDR3: TGTGCCAGCAGCTTAGCGTCTAGCGGACAATACGAGCAGTACTTC.

The rearrangement links TRBV15 to TRBJ1-2; TRBD1 is a possible D gene (6 bases). The CDR3 loop spans 14 amino acids. Trimming shortened V by 2 bases and J by 8 bases, and 15 bases separated the two germline ends. Looked up from germline, CDR1 is LNHNV and CDR2 is YYDKDF (reference sequence). CDR3 in DNA: TGTGCCACCAGCAGACTAGTAACAGGGATCGGCTACACCTTC. This gives the protein CATSRLVTGIGYTF.

The CDR3 reads CASSHRIGTSGRNEQFF. CDR3 DNA sequence: TGTGCCAGCAGCCACCGAATCGGGACTAGCGGGAGAAATGAGCAGTTCTTC. The rearrangement links TRBV14 to TRBJ2-1; 14 bases agree with TRBD2. Germline CDR1 SGHDN, CDR2 FVKESK. V shed 3 bases, J shed 7 bases, and the junction held 8 bases outside the gene matches. The CDR3 has 17 residues.

The chain links TRBV29-1 to TRBJ2-5; D perhaps matches TRBD2 (5 bases). The CDR3 runs to 13 residues. Germline CDR1 reads SQVTM; CDR2 reads ANQGSEA. Trimming took off 0 bases at V and 4 bases at J, with 9 bases between the two ends. The CDR3 sequence: CSVEDEGIETQYF. The CDR3 coding sequence is TGCAGCGTTGAAGACGAGGGAATAGAGACCCAGTACTTC.

The chain is built from TRBV7-6 and TRBJ2-1; 7 bases agree with TRBD2. Per germline, CDR1 SGHVS and CDR2 FNYEAQ. With 5 bases clipped from V and 0 bases from J, the junction kept 4 bases outside the gene matches. This CDR3 has 15 amino acids. The DNA of the CDR3 is TGTGCCAGCAGCCCCGGGGGGAGCTCCTACAATGAGCAGTTCTTC. Its translation: CASSPGGSSYNEQFF.

This chain uses TRBV28 with TRBJ2-7; maybe TRBD1 (5 bases). This CDR3 is 12 amino acids long. V was clipped by 3 bases and J by 6 bases, with 9 bases between them. Germline CDR1 and CDR2: MDHEN and SYDVKM. This chain's CDR3 is CASSFGALEQYF. In nucleotides, the CDR3 is TGTGCCAGCAGTTTTGGGGCTCTCGAGCAGTACTTC.

The CDR3 reads CASSLSSGYNYEQYF. The CDR3 nucleotides are TGTGCCAGCAGTCTCAGTAGCGGGTACAACTACGAGCAGTACTTC. The rearrangement links TRBV28 to TRBJ2-7; 7 bases line up with TRBD2. The CDR3 covers 15 residues. J was trimmed by 3 bases and V by 5 bases; bases with no gene match: 10. The germline gives CDR1 MDHEN, CDR2 SYDVKM.

This chain connects TRBV19 to TRBJ1-1; the D gene is possibly TRBD1 (5 bases). Germline V gives CDR1 LNHDA, CDR2 SQIVND (reference sequence). V was cut by 10 bases and J by 1 base, with 16 bases left in between. This CDR3 region has 14 residues. The CDR3 region is CATSWDSRNTEAFF. Here the CDR3 DNA reads TGTGCCACCTCCTGGGACTCAAGGAACACTGAAGCTTTCTTT. The variable domain in full, with the rest retrieved from reference TRBV19 and TRBJ1-1, is DGGITQSPKYLFRKEGQNVTLSCEQNLNHDAMYWYRQDPGQGLRLIYYSQIVNDFQKGDIAEGYSVSREKKESFPLTVTSAQKNPTAFYLCATSWDSRNTEAFFGQGTRLTVV.

The rearrangement uses TRBV6-5 and TRBJ2-1, with 7 positions matching TRBD1. Germline assignment: CDR1 MNHEY and CDR2 SVGAGI. This CDR3 is 15 amino acids long. The V segment lost 0 bases and the J segment 8 bases; nucleotides outside the gene matches: 7. The CDR3 loop is CASSYSGRQGHEQFF. The CDR3 region has the DNA TGTGCCAGCAGTTACTCGGGACGACAGGGCCATGAGCAGTTCTTC.